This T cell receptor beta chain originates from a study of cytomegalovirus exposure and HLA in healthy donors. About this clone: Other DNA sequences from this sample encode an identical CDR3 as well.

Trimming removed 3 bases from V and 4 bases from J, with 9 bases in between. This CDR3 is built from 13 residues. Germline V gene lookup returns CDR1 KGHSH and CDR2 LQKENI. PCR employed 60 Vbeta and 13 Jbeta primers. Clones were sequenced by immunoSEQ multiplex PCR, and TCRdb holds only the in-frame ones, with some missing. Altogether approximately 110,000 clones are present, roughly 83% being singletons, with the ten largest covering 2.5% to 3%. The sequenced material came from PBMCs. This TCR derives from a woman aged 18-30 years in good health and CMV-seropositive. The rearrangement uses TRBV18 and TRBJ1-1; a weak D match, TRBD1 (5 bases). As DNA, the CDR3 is TGTGCCAGCTCACCCTCCGGGGGCACTGAAGCTTTCTTT. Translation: CASSPSGGTEAFF.